The T cell receptor (beta chain) described here comes from a study of CD8+ T cells in alopecia areata. Extracted from the samples, RNA was reverse transcribed into cDNA to serve as the sequencing template. Some clones are missing from TCRdb's copy, which holds only in-frame ones; the method was immunoSEQ multiplex PCR. Seen here are about 210,000 clones, approximately 45% observed once, and the top ten hold over 2.5%. Treatment specified: oral pan-JAK inhibitor, 5-10 mg twice daily. The V and J ends lost 7 bases and 6 bases, in that order; junction bases with no gene match: 11. Germline loops: CDR1 SQVTM, CDR2 ANQGSEA. The CDR3 is made up of 14 amino acids.

This clonotype was obtained from a human donor with alopecia areata. The rearrangement links TRBV29-1 to TRBJ2-1; 8 bases fit TRBD1. The material was CD4+ T cells sorted from blood, obtained around week 36, from a patient treated with tofacitinib. This chain's CDR3 is CSALGDRGSNEQFF. The CDR3 DNA reads as TGCAGCGCCCTCGGAGACAGGGGTTCCAATGAGCAGTTCTTC.